The rows below give T cell receptor beta chains drawn from one sample of a study of memory B cells and T cells in multiple sclerosis. Their antigens are not known. Method: immunoSEQ multiplex PCR; TCRdb's copy keeps in-frame clones and lacks some. The sample carries approximately 47,000 clones, approximately 80% recorded once. The specimen sequenced was PBMCs from blood kept in culture. Receptors were obtained from a human donor with multiple sclerosis. Both conserved end residues are part of each CDR3. Fields, in order: J gene, V gene, CDR3 length, clone size, D gene, CDR3 protein, CDR3 DNA. A D gene is named only where the DNA matches it firmly. Clone sizes are given selectively: once, few, many, or a class where the clone is expanded.

TRBJ1-5 | TRBV21-1 | 19 | - | - | CASLWTGGKYHSPNQPQHF | TGTGCCAGCCTGTGGACAGGGGGCAAATATCATTCCCCTAATCAGCCCCAGCATTTT
TRBJ2-3 | TRBV4-1 | 15 | once | - | CASSRRTFGTDTQYF | TGCGCCAGCAGCCGCAGGACTTTTGGCACAGATACGCAGTATTTT
TRBJ2-1 | TRBV7-3 | 16 | - | - | CASSLTTGWELGEQFF | TGTGCCAGCAGCTTAACCACGGGGTGGGAGTTGGGTGAGCAGTTCTTC
TRBJ2-7 | TRBV29-1 | 15 | - | TRBD1 | CSVEVGQGSLYEQYF | TGCAGCGTTGAAGTGGGACAGGGATCCCTCTACGAGCAGTACTTC
TRBJ2-7 | TRBV6-1 | 14 | - | - | CASSDQGRSYEQYF | TGTGCCAGCAGTGATCAGGGTCGCTCCTACGAGCAGTACTTC
TRBJ1-4 | TRBV2 | 10 | once | - | CASSREIRAF | TGTGCCAGCAGTCGTGAAATTCGGGCTTTT
TRBJ2-7 | TRBV9 | 13 | - | TRBD1 | CASSGTGHHEQYF | TGTGCCAGCAGCGGGACAGGGCACCACGAGCAGTACTTC
TRBJ2-7 | TRBV5-6 | 14 | - | - | CASSPGVAGREQYF | TGTGCCAGCAGCCCGGGCGTGGCGGGACGCGAGCAGTACTTC
TRBJ2-2 | TRBV30 | 16 | - | TRBD2 | CAWKNRAGGNTGELFF | TGTGCCTGGAAGAATCGAGCGGGGGGTAACACCGGGGAGCTGTTTTTT
TRBJ2-5 | TRBV28 | 13 | once | TRBD1 | CASSSGQEETQYF | TGTGCCAGCAGTTCCGGACAGGAAGAGACCCAGTACTTC
TRBJ2-7 | TRBV11-3 | 18 | - | - | CASSLARGRPGSPYEQYF | TGTGCCAGCAGCTTAGCGCGGGGACGGCCGGGGTCACCCTACGAGCAGTACTTC
TRBJ2-1 | TRBV5-6 | 14 | - | TRBD2 | CASRQYPSGSEQFF | TGTGCCAGCAGACAATACCCTAGCGGGTCCGAGCAGTTCTTC
TRBJ2-7 | TRBV19 | 13 | few | - | CASSAKREAPPAF | TGTGCCAGTAGCGCAAAAAGGGAGGCACCTCCGGCCTTC
TRBJ1-5 | TRBV28 | 15 | - | - | CASIWGSYSNQPQHF | TGTGCCAGCATTTGGGGCAGCTATAGCAATCAGCCCCAGCATTTT
TRBJ1-2 | TRBV5-1 | 15 | once | - | CASSLYLQTGDGYTF | TGCGCCAGCAGCTTGTATCTCCAGACTGGTGATGGCTACACCTTC
TRBJ1-4 | TRBV27 | 16 | - | TRBD1 | CASSLGTGTGQGKLFF | TGTGCCAGCAGTTTGGGGACCGGGACAGGGCAGGGAAAACTGTTTTTT
TRBJ2-7 | TRBV25-1 | 15 | - | TRBD1 | CASSAQGAPSYEQYF | TGTGCCAGCAGTGCACAGGGGGCGCCCTCCTACGAGCAGTACTTC
TRBJ1-2 | TRBV28 | 12 | - | - | CASSPAGYGYTF | TGTGCCAGCAGCCCGGCAGGATATGGCTACACCTTC
TRBJ1-1 | TRBV18 | 13 | - | - | CASSPQDGTEAFF | TGTGCCAGCTCACCACAGGACGGCACTGAAGCTTTCTTT
TRBJ2-5 | TRBV7-8 | 15 | - | - | CASSLRGSRQETQYF | TGTGCCAGCAGCTTAAGAGGAAGTAGACAAGAGACCCAGTACTTC